This T cell receptor beta chain stems from a study of T cell repertoires in cytomegalovirus infection (dated by TCRdb to between 2018 and 2020). Background for the entire study: Because public TCR beta signatures pointed to carriage of CMV infection together with the matching HLA type, the HLA type of each donor mattered for the analysis.

Beyond this particular receptor, the publication reports: The ex vivo response was dominated by HLA-C-restricted CMV-specific TCR beta clonotypes, which also provided the single most frequent clonotype in two of eight donors. In both this cohort and an independent cohort of several hundred donors, the cumulative frequency of public TCR beta family members distinguished carriers of CMV infection plus the relevant HLA type.

Taken from cysteine to phenylalanine, the CDR3 has 13 residues. This entry keeps only the CDR3 DNA: 39 bases, framed from base 1. CDR1 and CDR2, per the germline V gene, are KGHSH and LQKENI. The germline V and J ends show losses of 4 bases and 12 bases respectively, and no gene match explains 11 bases of the junction. A few counts support this clonotype. Its antigen is not yet known. No clone much larger than this one lies a single base away; base qualities are absent. The reads were generated on an Illumina HiSeq 1500. TCRdb reprocessing: public reads trimmed at Q25 with fastp, clones called with MiXCR, in-frame beta chains kept. CDR3 protein sequences are deduplicated, and each keeps its most common genes and DNA. Across this sample there are 480,000 or so distinct CDR3 sequences, with around 10% seen only once. The ten largest clones represent approximately 10% of the sample.

The rearrangement combines TRBV18 with TRBJ1-2; TRBD1 aligns with 7 central bases. This sequence was found in a human donor in good health (CMV status not recorded). Some clones in this sample may be carry-over from other donors' samples. The sequenced sample was PBMCs. The CDR3 here reads CASSRGDRERDTF. The nucleotide sequence reads as follows: TGTGCCAGCTCACGTGGAGACAGGGAACGGGACACCTTC. Extended through the reference TRBV18 and TRBJ1-2 proteins, this CDR3 yields the full variable domain: NAGVMQNPRHLVRRRGQEARLRCSPMKGHSHVYWYRQLPEEGLKFMVYLQKENIIDESGMPKERFSAEFPKEGPSILRIQQVVRGDSAAYFCASSRGDRERDTFGSGTRLTVV.